This entry concerns a single T cell receptor beta chain. V was pared by 9 bases and J by 0 bases, with 9 bases of the junction left unmatched. This CDR3 is built from 16 residues. Germline CDR1 reads MGHDK; CDR2 reads SYGVNS. The data are from a study of regulatory T cells in long-lasting Graves disease. The TCR beta library used iRepertoire HTBI primers with Arm-PCR amplification of CDR3. One entry per CDR3 protein results from TCRdb running MiXCR on the multiplex PCR reads. The sample carries about 420,000 distinct CDR3 sequences, about 15% recorded once. The time point: newly diagnosed GD, antithyroid drugs for less than 3 months. Making the TCR library involved RNA that had been extracted from PBMCs. Patients were from an endocrinology department in Xi'an, China. These data were likewise used in another study, on T cells in Graves' hyperthyroidism and ophthalmopathy.

V gene TRBV25-1 combines with J gene TRBJ2-1; 9 bases are a match to TRBD2. Sequencing used peripheral blood mononuclear cells (PBMCs), obtained at new diagnosis, from a patient treated with antithyroid drugs. The origin of this receptor is a woman between 18 and 30 years old with Graves disease. The CDR3 here is CASCSSGANSYNEQFF. The CDR3 DNA reads TGTGCCAGTTGTTCTAGCGGGGCTAACTCCTACAATGAGCAGTTCTTC.